This entry features one T cell receptor (beta chain) sequence. Its antigen remains unknown. TCR beta rearrangements were amplified from peripheral blood genomic DNA. J lost 5 bases, V lost 5 bases, and 12 bases had no gene match. The CDR3 contains 17 residues. Germline-derived CDR1 and CDR2 are MNHNS and SASEGT. This sample was included in a study of T cell repertoires in aging, cancer and after chemotherapy. About the research overall: The whole study produced a dataset of roughly 8.6 million TCR reads. Findings and caveats of the study: Compared with age-matched healthy donors, untreated hematological or solid cancer patients showed higher blood TCR clonality. In each cancer cohort, median generation probability increased across chemotherapy, suggesting thymic output rebounded. Loss of evenness, beyond lost richness, contributed to age-related TCR diversity decline in cancer patients.

A mixed TRB-A/B primer pool amplified rearranged TRB by multiplex touch-down PCR. TCRdb analysed the multiplex PCR reads with MiXCR anew, one entry per CDR3 protein. The sample records roughly 5,300 distinct CDR3 sequences, around a quarter being singletons. The material sequenced was blood. This TCR came from a human donor with a solid tumor. The chain carries TRBV6-1 and TRBJ1-6; 7 bases map to TRBD1. The CDR3 sequence: CASSFLDTGADNSPLHF. CDR3 nucleotides: TGTGCCAGCAGTTTCTTAGATACAGGGGCTGATAATTCACCCCTCCACTTT.